Sequencing of this T cell receptor beta chain was carried out in a study of blood T cell repertoires in COVID-19. Turning to the study itself: Acute and convalescent COVID-19 samples came from the United States, Italy and Spain. Sources were T cells, B-cell-depleted T cells, or PBMCs; the material itself was cDNA or gDNA.

As originally analysed: Nucleated cell counts were estimated from reference gene primer amplification. TCRdb's copy holds only in-frame clones and misses some; the assay was immunoSEQ multiplex PCR. V and J calls and clone size follow that table, whereas D and trimming were derived from the DNA. The sample gives approximately 290,000 clones, about 89% of which show up once; about an eighth is in the top ten. This CDR3 contains 20 residues. Germline values: CDR1 SNHLY, CDR2 FYNNEI. Trimming removed 0 bases from V and 5 bases from J; junction bases left unmatched: 14. The V call is TRBV2, the J call TRBJ2-5, with 14 bases aligning to TRBD2. This sequence originates from a woman in her sixties or seventies with acute or convalescent COVID-19. Sample: peripheral blood. The CDR3 is CASSEALPRLAGGLGETQYF. The CDR3, as DNA: TGTGCCAGCAGTGAAGCGCTTCCAAGACTAGCGGGAGGGTTGGGTGAGACCCAGTACTTC.